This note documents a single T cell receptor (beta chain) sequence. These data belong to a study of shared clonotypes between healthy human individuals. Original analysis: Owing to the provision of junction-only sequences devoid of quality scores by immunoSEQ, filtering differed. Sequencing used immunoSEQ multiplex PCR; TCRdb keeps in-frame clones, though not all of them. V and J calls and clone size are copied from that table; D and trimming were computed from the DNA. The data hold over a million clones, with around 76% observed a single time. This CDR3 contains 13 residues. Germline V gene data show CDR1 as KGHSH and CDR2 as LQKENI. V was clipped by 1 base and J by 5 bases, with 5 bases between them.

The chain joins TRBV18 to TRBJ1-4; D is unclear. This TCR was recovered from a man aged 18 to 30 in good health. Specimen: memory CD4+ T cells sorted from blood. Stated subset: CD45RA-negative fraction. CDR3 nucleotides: TGTGCCAGCTCACCACGGTTGAATGAAAAACTGTTTTTT. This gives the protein CASSPRLNEKLFF. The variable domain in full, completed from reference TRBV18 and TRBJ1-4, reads NAGVMQNPRHLVRRRGQEARLRCSPMKGHSHVYWYRQLPEEGLKFMVYLQKENIIDESGMPKERFSAEFPKEGPSILRIQQVVRGDSAAYFCASSPRLNEKLFFGSGTQLSVL.